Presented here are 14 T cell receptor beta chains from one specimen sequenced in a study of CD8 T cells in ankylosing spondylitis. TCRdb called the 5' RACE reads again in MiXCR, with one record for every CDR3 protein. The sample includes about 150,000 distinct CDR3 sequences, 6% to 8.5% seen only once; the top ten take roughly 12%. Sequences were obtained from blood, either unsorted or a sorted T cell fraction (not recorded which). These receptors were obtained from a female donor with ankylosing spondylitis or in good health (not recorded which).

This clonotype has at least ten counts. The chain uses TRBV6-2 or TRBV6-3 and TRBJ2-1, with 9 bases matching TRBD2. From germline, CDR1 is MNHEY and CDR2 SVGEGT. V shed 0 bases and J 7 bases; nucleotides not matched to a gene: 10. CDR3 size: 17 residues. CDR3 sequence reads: CASSYSVGGGASNEQFF. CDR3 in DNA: TGTGCCAGCAGTTACTCGGTCGGCGGGGGGGCAAGTAATGAGCAGTTCTTC.

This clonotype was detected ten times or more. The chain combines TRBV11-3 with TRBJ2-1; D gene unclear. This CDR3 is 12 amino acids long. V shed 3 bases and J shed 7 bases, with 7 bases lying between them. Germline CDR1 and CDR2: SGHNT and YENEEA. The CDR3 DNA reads TGTGCCAGCAGCTTGGACCAGAATGAGCAGTTCTTC. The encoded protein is CASSLDQNEQFF.

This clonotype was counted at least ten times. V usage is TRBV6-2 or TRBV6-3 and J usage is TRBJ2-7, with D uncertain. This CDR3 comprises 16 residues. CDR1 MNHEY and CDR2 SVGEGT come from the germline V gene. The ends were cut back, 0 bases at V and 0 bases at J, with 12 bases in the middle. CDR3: CASSYSRQENSYEQYF. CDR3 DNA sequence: TGTGCCAGCAGTTACTCGCGGCAGGAAAACTCCTACGAGCAGTACTTC.

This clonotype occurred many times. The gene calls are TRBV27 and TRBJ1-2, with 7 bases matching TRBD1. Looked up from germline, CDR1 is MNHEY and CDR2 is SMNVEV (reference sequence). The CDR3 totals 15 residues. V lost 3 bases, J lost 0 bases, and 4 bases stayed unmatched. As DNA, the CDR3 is TGTGCCAGCAGTTTGACAGGGCCCCCTAACTATGGCTACACCTTC. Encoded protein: CASSLTGPPNYGYTF.

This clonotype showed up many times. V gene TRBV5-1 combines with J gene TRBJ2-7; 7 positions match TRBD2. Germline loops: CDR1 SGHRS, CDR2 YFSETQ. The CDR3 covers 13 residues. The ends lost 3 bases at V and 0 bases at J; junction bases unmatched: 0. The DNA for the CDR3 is TGCGCCAGCAGCTGGACTAGCTCCTACGAGCAGTACTTC. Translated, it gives CASSWTSSYEQYF.

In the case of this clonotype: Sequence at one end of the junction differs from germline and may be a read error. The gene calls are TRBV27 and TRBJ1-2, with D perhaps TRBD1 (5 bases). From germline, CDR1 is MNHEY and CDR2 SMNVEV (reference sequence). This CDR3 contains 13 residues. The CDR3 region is CASSPGQVYDYTF. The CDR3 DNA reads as TGTGCCAGCAGCCCCGGACAAGTCTATGACTACACCTTC.

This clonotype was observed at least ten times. The CDR3 region has the DNA TGCAGTGCTGGCTCTCCCACAGATACGCAGTATTTT. It codes for CSAGSPTDTQYF. This chain links TRBV20-1 with TRBJ2-3; D call uncertain. The CDR3 is made up of 12 amino acids. CDR1 is DFQATT, CDR2 SNEGSKA, per germline (reference sequence). The ends were cut back, 5 bases at V and 2 bases at J, with 8 bases in the middle.

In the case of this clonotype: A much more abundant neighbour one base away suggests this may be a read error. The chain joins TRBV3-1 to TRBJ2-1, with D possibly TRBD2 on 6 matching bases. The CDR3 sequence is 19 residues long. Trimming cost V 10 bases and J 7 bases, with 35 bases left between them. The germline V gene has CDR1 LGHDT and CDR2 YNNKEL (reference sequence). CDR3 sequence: CAISFPLAGPPGGYNEQFF. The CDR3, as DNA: TGTGCCATCAGTTTCCCACTAGCAGGACCGCCCGGGGGTTATAATGAGCAGTTCTTC.

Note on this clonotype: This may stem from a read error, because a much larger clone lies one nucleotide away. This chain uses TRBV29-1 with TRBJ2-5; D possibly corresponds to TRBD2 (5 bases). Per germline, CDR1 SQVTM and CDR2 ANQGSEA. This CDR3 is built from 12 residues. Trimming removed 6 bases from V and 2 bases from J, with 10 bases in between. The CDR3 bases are TGCAGCGTCGTCGGGGTACAAGAGACCCAGTACTTC. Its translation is CSVVGVQETQYF.

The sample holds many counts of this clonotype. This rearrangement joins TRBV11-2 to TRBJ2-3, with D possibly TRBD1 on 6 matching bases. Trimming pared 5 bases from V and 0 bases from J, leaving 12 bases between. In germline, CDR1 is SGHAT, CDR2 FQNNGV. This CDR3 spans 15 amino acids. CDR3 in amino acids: CASSLGHPSTDTQYF. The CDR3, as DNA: TGTGCCAGCAGCCTGGGACACCCCAGCACAGATACGCAGTATTTT.

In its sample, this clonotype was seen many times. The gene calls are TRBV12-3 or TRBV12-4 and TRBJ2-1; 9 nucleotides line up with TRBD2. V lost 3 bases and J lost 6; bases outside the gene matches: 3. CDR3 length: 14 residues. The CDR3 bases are TGTGCCAGCAGTTTGGGCGGGGGGGCCAATGAGCAGTTCTTC. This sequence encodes CASSLGGGANEQFF.

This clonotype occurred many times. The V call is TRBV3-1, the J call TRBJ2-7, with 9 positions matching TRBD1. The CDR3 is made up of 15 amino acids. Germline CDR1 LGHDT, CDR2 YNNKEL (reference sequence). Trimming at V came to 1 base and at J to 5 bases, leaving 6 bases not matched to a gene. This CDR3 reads CASSQGGQGSNEQYF. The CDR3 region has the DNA TGTGCCAGCAGCCAAGGGGGACAGGGATCCAACGAGCAGTACTTC.

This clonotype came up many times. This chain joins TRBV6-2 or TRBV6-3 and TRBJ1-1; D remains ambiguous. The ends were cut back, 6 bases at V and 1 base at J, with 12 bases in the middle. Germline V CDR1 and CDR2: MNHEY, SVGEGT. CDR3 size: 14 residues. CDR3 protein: CASRWGASNTEAFF. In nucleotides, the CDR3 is TGTGCCAGCAGGTGGGGAGCTTCGAACACTGAAGCTTTCTTT.

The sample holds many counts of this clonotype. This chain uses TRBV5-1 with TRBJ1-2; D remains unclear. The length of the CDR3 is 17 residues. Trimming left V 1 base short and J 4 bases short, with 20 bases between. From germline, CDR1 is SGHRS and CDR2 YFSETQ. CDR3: CASSLKDVRIGGYGYTF. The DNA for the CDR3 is TGCGCCAGCAGCTTGAAGGATGTCCGAATTGGTGGCTATGGCTACACCTTC.